The sequence of this T cell receptor (beta chain) was determined in a study of blood T cell repertoires in COVID-19. Study background: Sites in the United States, Italy and Spain provided acute and convalescent COVID-19 samples. From T cells, B-cell-depleted T cells, or PBMCs came the material, which was cDNA or gDNA.

The CDR3 contains 14 residues. Trimming took 5 bases from V and 3 from J; bases not matched to a gene: 5. The germline V gene has CDR1 KGHSH and CDR2 LQKENI. This clone was picked up a small number of times. As originally analysed: For nucleated cells, counts were estimated from reference gene primer amplification. Libraries were prepared by immunoSEQ multiplex PCR; TCRdb keeps only in-frame clonotypes and omits some of them. V, J and clone size reflect that table, while D and trimming were determined from the DNA. The sample carries about 280,000 clones, 88% recorded once. Sequencing was done on a sample of peripheral blood. V usage is TRBV18 and J usage is TRBJ1-1, with TRBD1 identical over 8 bases. The TCR originated in a man younger than 35 with active or convalescent COVID-19. CDR3 protein: CASSKGTGDTEAFF. DNA of the CDR3: TGTGCCAGCTCAAAGGGGACAGGAGACACTGAAGCTTTCTTT.